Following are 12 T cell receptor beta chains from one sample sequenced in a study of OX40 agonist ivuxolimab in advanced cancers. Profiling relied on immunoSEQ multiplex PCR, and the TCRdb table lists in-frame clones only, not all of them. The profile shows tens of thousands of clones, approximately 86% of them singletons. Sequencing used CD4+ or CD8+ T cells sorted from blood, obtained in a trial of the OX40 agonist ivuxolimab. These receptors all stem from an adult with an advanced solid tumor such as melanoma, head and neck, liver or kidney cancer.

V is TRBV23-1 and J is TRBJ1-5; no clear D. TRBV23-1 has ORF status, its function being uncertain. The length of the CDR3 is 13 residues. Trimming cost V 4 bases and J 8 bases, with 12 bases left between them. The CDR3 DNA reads TGCGCCAGCAGTCGGCGGTCCCGGGAGCCCCAGCATTTT. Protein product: CASSRRSREPQHF.

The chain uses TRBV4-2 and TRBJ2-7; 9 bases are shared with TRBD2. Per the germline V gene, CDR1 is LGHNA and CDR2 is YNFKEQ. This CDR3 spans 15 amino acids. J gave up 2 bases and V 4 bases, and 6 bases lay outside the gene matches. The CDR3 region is CASSPRLAETYEQYF. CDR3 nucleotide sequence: TGTGCCAGCAGCCCCCGACTAGCGGAGACCTACGAGCAGTACTTC.

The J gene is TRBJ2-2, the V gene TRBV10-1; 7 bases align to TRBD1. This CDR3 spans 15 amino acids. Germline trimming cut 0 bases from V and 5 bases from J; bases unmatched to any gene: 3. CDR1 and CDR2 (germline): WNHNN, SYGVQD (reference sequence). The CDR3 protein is CASSESGQRTGELFF. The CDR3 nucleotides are TGCGCCAGCAGTGAGTCGGGACAGAGGACCGGGGAGCTGTTTTTT.

CDR3 loop: CASSIATGITDTQYF. The CDR3 bases are TGTGCCAGTAGTATAGCGACAGGGATCACAGATACGCAGTATTTT. The chain has TRBV19 and TRBJ2-3, with 7 bases lining up with TRBD1. CDR1 is LNHDA and CDR2 is SQIVND in the germline V gene (reference sequence). The V and J ends lost 1 base and 2 bases, in that order; junction bases with no gene match: 3. The CDR3 consists of 15 residues.

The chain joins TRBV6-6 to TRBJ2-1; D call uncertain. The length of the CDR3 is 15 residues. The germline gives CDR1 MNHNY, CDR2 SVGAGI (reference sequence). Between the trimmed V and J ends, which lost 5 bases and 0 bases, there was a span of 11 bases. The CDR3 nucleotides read TGTGCCAGCAGTAATACAGTGAGCTCCTACAATGAGCAGTTCTTC. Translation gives CASSNTVSSYNEQFF.

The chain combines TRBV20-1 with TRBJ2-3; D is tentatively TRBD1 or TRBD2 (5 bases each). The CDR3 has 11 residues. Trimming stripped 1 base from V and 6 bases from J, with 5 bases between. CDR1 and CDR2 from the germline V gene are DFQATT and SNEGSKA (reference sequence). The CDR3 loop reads CSARGGDTQYF. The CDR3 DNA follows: TGCAGTGCTAGAGGGGGGGATACGCAGTATTTT.

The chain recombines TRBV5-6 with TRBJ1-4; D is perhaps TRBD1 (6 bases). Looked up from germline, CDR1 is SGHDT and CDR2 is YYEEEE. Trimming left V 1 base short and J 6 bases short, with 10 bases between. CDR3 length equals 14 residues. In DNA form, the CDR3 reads TGTGCCAGCAGCTTGAAACAGGGCGATGAAAAACTGTTTTTT. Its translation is CASSLKQGDEKLFF.

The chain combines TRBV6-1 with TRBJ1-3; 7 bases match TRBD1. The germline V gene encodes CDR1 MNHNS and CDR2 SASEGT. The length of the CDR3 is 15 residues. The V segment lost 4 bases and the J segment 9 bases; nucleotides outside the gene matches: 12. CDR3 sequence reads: CASSVDRLTEFTIYF. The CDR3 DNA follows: TGTGCCAGCAGTGTGGACAGGCTTACGGAGTTCACCATATATTTT.

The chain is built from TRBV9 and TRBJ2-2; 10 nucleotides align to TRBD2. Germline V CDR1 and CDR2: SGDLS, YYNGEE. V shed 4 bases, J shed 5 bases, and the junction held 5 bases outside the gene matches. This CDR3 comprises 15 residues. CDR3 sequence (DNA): TGTGCCAGCAGCACTAGCGGGATTGGGACCGGGGAGCTGTTTTTT. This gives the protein CASSTSGIGTGELFF.

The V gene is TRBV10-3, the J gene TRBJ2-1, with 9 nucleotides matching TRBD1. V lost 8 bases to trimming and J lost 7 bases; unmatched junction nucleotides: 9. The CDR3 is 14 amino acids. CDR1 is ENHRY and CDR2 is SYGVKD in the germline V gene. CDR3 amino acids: CAIGGQGSENEQFF. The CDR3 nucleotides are TGTGCCATCGGTGGACAGGGGTCCGAGAATGAGCAGTTCTTC.

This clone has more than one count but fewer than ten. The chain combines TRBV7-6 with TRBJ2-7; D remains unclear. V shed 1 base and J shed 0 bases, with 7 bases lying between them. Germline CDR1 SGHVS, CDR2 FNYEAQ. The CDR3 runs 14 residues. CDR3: CASSLEGSSYEQYF. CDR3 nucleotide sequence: TGTGCCAGCAGCTTAGAAGGCAGCTCCTACGAGCAGTACTTC.

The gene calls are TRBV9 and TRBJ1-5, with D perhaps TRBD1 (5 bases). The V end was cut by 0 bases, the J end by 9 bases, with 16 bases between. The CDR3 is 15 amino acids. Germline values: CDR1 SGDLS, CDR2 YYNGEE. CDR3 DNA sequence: TGTGCCAGCAGCGTAGACAGTCAGGGCCCGGGGCCCCAGCATTTT. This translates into CASSVDSQGPGPQHF.